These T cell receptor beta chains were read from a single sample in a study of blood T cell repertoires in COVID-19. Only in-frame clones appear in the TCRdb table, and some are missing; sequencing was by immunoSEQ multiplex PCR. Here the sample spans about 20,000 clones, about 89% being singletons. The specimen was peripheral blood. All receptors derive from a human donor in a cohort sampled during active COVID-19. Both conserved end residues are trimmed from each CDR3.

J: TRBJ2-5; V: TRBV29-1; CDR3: SVDHRDTQETQY
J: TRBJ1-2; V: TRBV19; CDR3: ASSRGEALYGYT
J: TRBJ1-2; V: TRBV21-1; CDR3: ASSKTEGAGGYGYT
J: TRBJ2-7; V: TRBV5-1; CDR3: ASSLRGQAVYEQY
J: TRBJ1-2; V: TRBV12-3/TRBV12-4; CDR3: ASSPRGGYGYT
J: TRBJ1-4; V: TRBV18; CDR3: ASSPLGQGLEKLF
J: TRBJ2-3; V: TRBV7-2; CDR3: ASSLSYSTTDTQY
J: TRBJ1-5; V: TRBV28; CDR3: ASSVLGAGNQPQH
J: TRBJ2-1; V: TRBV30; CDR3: AWTVDRGEQF
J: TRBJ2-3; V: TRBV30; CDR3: AWSSGVTDTQY
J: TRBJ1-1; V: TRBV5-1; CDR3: ASSLALDSRGNTEAF
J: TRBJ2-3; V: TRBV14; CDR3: ASSQVTAGGPDTQY
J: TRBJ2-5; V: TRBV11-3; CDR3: ASSSAGLAGGRGQETQY